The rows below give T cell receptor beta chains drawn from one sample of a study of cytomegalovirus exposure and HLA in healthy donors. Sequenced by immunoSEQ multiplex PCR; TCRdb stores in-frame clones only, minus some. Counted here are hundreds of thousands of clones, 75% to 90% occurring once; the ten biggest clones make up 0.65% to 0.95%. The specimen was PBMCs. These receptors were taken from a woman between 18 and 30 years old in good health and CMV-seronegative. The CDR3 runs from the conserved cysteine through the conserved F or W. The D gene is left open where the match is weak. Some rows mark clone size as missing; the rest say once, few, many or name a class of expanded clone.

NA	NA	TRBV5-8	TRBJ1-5	CASIRRRDNQPQHF	TGTGCCAGCATCCGCAGACGGGACAATCAGCCCCAGCATTTT
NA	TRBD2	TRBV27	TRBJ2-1	CASSRLALNEQFF	TGTGCCAGCTCAAGACTAGCCCTCAATGAGCAGTTCTTC
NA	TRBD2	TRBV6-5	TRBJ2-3	CASSYSRGVFETQYF	TGTGCCAGCAGTTACTCTCGGGGGGTCTTCGAGACGCAGTATTTT
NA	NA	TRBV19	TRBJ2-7	CASSILSGTSYEQYF	TGTGCCAGTAGTATCCTCAGCGGAACTTCCTACGAGCAGTACTTC
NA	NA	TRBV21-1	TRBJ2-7	CASSKAERGSSYEQYF	TGTGCCAGCAGCAAAGCAGAGCGGGGGAGCTCCTACGAGCAGTACTTC
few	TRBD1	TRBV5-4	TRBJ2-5	CASSVTGGEETQYF	TGTGCCAGCAGCGTGACAGGGGGTGAAGAGACCCAGTACTTC
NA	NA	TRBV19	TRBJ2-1	CASSIGATNEQFF	TGTGCCAGTAGTATTGGGGCCACAAATGAGCAGTTCTTC
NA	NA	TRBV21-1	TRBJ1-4	CASSKVTLGGRGEKLFF	TGTGCCAGCAGCAAAGTGACGTTGGGGGGACGGGGTGAAAAACTGTTTTTT
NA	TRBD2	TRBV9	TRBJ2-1	CASSVPGLASDEQFF	TGTGCCAGCAGCGTACCGGGACTAGCATCGGATGAGCAGTTCTTC
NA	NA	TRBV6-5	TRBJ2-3	CASSRIADGTDTQYF	TGTGCCAGCAGCCGCATAGCGGACGGCACAGATACGCAGTATTTT
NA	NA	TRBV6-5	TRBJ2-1	CASSSRNRGKNEQFF	TGTGCCAGCAGCTCCCGCAACCGGGGAAAAAATGAGCAGTTCTTC
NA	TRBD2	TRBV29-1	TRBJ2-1	CSVDGRLAGARGNEQFF	TGCAGCGTTGACGGGAGACTAGCGGGGGCCAGGGGCAATGAGCAGTTCTTC
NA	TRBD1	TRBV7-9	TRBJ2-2	CASSLVGTGQTGELFF	TGTGCCAGCAGTTTGGTGGGGACAGGGCAAACCGGGGAGCTGTTTTTT
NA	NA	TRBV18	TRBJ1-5	CASSPGVGARGSNQPQHF	TGTGCCAGCTCACCAGGGGTTGGAGCTCGGGGTAGCAATCAGCCCCAGCATTTT
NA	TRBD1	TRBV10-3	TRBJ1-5	CAISVGTGNQPQHF	TGTGCCATCAGTGTCGGGACAGGGAATCAGCCCCAGCATTTT
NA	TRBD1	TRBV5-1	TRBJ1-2	CASSPKPPGQGAWGYTF	TGCGCCAGCAGCCCCAAGCCGCCCGGACAGGGGGCATGGGGCTACACCTTC